In its sample, the clone carrying this T cell receptor beta chain was seen a few times. This specimen comes from a study of identical twins. Each CDR3 protein gets one entry after TCRdb re-called the 5' RACE reads with MiXCR. The sample records a few hundred thousand distinct CDR3 sequences, 20% to 30% being singletons. Germline V gene data show CDR1 as SGHTA and CDR2 as FQGTGA. V shed 5 bases and J 4 bases; nucleotides not matched to a gene: 5. The CDR3 has 14 amino acids. These data are also associated with another study on T cells expressing NK-cell markers. That work states: There remained a lack of clarity about HCMV specificity of expanded NKG2C+ T cell clones.

This sequence joins TRBV7-3 and TRBJ2-7, with 10 bases matching TRBD2. The sequencing input was CD4+ T cells sorted from blood. This sequence was found in a woman aged 18-29 years in good health. DNA for the CDR3: TGTGCCAGCAGCCTTAGCGGGGGGCAGTACGAGCAGTACTTC. Translated: CASSLSGGQYEQYF. The entire variable domain, with the rest obtained from reference TRBV7-3 and TRBJ2-7, is as follows: GAGVSQTPSNKVTEKGKYVELRCDPISGHTALYWYRQSLGQGPEFLIYFQGTGAADDSGLPNDRFFAVRPEGSVSTLKIQRTERGDSAVYLCASSLSGGQYEQYFGPGTRLTVT.